Sequencing of this T cell receptor (beta chain) was carried out in a study of identical twins. Trimming took 9 bases from V and 3 from J; bases not matched to a gene: 21. Germline CDR1 ENHRY, CDR2 SYGVKD. The CDR3 contains 19 residues. TCRdb analysed the 5' RACE reads with MiXCR anew, one entry per CDR3 protein. The sample comprises hundreds of thousands of distinct CDR3 sequences, roughly 7.1% of which are singletons, and around 1.6% rests with the top ten. The same data also contributed to another study, on yellow fever vaccine responses in identical twins.

The rearrangement uses TRBV10-3 and TRBJ2-2; 8 bases are shared with TRBD2. The origin of this receptor is a woman younger than 30 in good health. Input material: PBMCs. The CDR3 spells CAIPTGSLITSGDTGELFF. CDR3 DNA: TGTGCCATTCCGACCGGGTCCTTAATTACTAGCGGCGACACCGGGGAGCTGTTTTTT.